Each of the 29 T cell receptor beta chains below was sequenced from the same sample in a study of blood T cell repertoires in COVID-19 (dated by TCRdb to 2020 to 2021). Library preparation used the immunoSEQ multiplex PCR assay. This immuneACCESS table, as held by TCRdb, lists in-frame sequences with V and J called but not all clones. Of the missing ones, under half trace to an unresolved V gene in checked studies; the others have no known cause. The sample table shows roughly 66,000 clones, and roughly nine tenths are seen once. The top ten clonotypes cover 5.5% to 8% of the sample. The material sequenced was peripheral blood. Source of these receptors: a human donor in a cohort sampled during active COVID-19.

V gene TRBV12-5 combines with J gene TRBJ2-1, with a tentative D call TRBD1 (6 bases). The CDR3 is made up of 17 amino acids. The V end was cut by 6 bases, the J end by 3 bases, with 21 bases between. Germline V gene lookup returns CDR1 LGHNT and CDR2 FRNRAP. Here the CDR3 DNA reads TGTGCTAGTGGCGATAAAATCGGACAGCTAAACTACAATGAGCAGTTCTTC. Residues: CASGDKIGQLNYNEQFF.

The chain uses TRBV6-2 or TRBV6-3 and TRBJ2-7, with unresolved D. Germline assignment: CDR1 MNHEY and CDR2 SVGEGT. The CDR3 totals 15 residues. V was cut by 1 base and J by 3 bases, with 13 bases left in between. The CDR3 here is CASSYFQASVYEQYF. CDR3 bases: TGTGCCAGCAGTTACTTTCAGGCGTCGGTCTACGAGCAGTACTTC.

The genes are TRBV12-3 or TRBV12-4 and TRBJ2-3; D perhaps matches TRBD2 (6 bases). The CDR3 has 12 residues. Trimming shortened V by 6 bases and J by 6 bases, and 10 bases separated the two germline ends. CDR3 sequence reads: CASRPEGDTQYF. The CDR3 nucleotides read TGTGCCAGCAGACCGGAGGGGGATACGCAGTATTTT.

V and J are TRBV14 and TRBJ2-3; TRBD2 is a possible D gene (7 bases). Between the trimmed V and J ends, which lost 0 bases and 5 bases, there was a span of 18 bases. CDR1 is SGHDN and CDR2 is FVKESK in the germline V gene. This CDR3 is built from 17 residues. The DNA of the CDR3 is TGTGCCAGCAGCCAAGATATAACCGGGGGGCCCGGAGATACGCAGTATTTT. It codes for CASSQDITGGPGDTQYF.

V gene TRBV27 combines with J gene TRBJ2-1; 11 nucleotides align to TRBD2. The CDR3 loop spans 15 amino acids. The germline V gene has CDR1 MNHEY and CDR2 SMNVEV (reference sequence). The V segment lost 5 bases and the J segment 12 bases; nucleotides outside the gene matches: 12. CDR3 sequence reads: CASSPLAGGPVGQFF. The DNA for the CDR3 is TGTGCCAGCAGTCCCTTAGCGGGAGGGCCCGTTGGGCAGTTCTTC.

This clone showed up just once. CDR3 amino acids: CASRVNYGYTF. The CDR3 coding sequence is TGTGCCAGCAGGGTGAACTATGGCTACACCTTC. The rearrangement links TRBV19 to TRBJ1-2, with D possibly being TRBD1 (5 bases). V was trimmed by 9 bases and J by 2 bases, leaving 7 bases between them. CDR3 length: 11 amino acids. Looked up from germline, CDR1 is LNHDA and CDR2 is SQIVND (reference sequence).

This clone has just a few counts. This chain connects TRBV5-1 to TRBJ2-5, with D possibly being TRBD2 (6 bases). The CDR3 has 14 amino acids. Per germline, CDR1 SGHRS and CDR2 YFSETQ. Trimming stripped 2 bases from V and 4 bases from J, with 12 bases between. The CDR3 loop reads CASSLLRGGETQYF. CDR3 sequence (DNA): TGCGCCAGCAGCTTACTCCGGGGAGGAGAGACCCAGTACTTC.

V and J are TRBV29-1 and TRBJ1-2; the D is unclear. V lost 8 bases and J lost 8, with 12 bases in between. In germline, CDR1 is SQVTM, CDR2 ANQGSEA. The CDR3 totals 10 residues. For the CDR3, the DNA is TGCAGCACCAACCCGGGGGGCTACACCTTC. This codes for CSTNPGGYTF.

This clone was observed a handful of times. In DNA, the CDR3 is TGTGCCAGCAGTTACGCGGGACTAGCGGACAATGAGCAGTTCTTC. Protein product: CASSYAGLADNEQFF. This rearrangement joins TRBV6-2 or TRBV6-3 to TRBJ2-1; TRBD2 matches at 11 bases. Per germline, CDR1 MNHEY and CDR2 SVGEGT. The CDR3 runs to 15 residues. V shed 2 bases, J shed 5 bases, and the junction held 2 bases outside the gene matches.

V is TRBV11-2 and J is TRBJ2-5, with 8 bases that match TRBD1. Germline-derived CDR1 and CDR2 are SGHAT and FQNNGV. This CDR3 spans 14 amino acids. With 1 base clipped from V and 5 bases from J, the junction kept 3 bases outside the gene matches. CDR3 sequence reads: CASSLVRGRETQYF. In DNA, the CDR3 is TGTGCCAGCAGCTTAGTCAGGGGGCGGGAGACCCAGTACTTC.

The chain employs TRBV9 and TRBJ2-3, with TRBD2 identical over 8 bases. The CDR3 length is 17 residues. Germline V gene data show CDR1 as SGDLS and CDR2 as YYNGEE. The trim removed 3 bases at V and 0 bases at J, leaving 9 bases unmatched. CDR3 bases: TGTGCCAGCAGCGCGTCCGTCAGCGGGGGAAGCACAGATACGCAGTATTTT. Its protein is CASSASVSGGSTDTQYF. The entire variable domain, with the rest obtained from reference TRBV9 and TRBJ2-3, is as follows: DSGVTQTPKHLITATGQRVTLRCSPRSGDLSVYWYQQSLDQGLQFLIQYYNGEERAKGNILERFSAQQFPDLHSELNLSSLELGDSALYFCASSASVSGGSTDTQYFGPGTRLTVL.

The J gene is TRBJ1-1, the V gene TRBV7-2; TRBD1 matches 8 bases. J gave up 0 bases and V 6 bases, and 6 bases lay outside the gene matches. The germline CDR1 and CDR2 sequences are SGHTA and FQGNSA. The CDR3 sequence is 15 residues long. The CDR3 loop is CASRHTGGMNTEAFF. CDR3 coding DNA: TGTGCCAGCAGACACACAGGGGGGATGAACACTGAAGCTTTCTTT.

This chain joins TRBV5-1 and TRBJ1-3; possible D gene TRBD1, 6 bases. V was clipped by 5 bases and J by 4 bases, with 16 bases between them. This CDR3 region has 15 residues. CDR1 is SGHRS and CDR2 is YFSETQ in the germline V gene. In DNA, the CDR3 is TGCGCCAGCAGTCCGGGGGGCGCTTTAGGAAACACCATATATTTT. As protein: CASSPGGALGNTIYF.

To note about this clone: This CDR3 is also generated by other DNA sequences in the sample. The V and J genes are TRBV28 and TRBJ2-3; D not resolved. With 6 bases removed from V and 0 bases from J, the gap between germline ends came to 7 bases. Germline V gives CDR1 MDHEN, CDR2 SYDVKM. This CDR3 comprises 13 residues. CDR3 nucleotide sequence: TGTGCCAGCAGCCCTCCGAGCACAGATACGCAGTATTTT. Protein product: CASSPPSTDTQYF.

This chain connects TRBV7-2 to TRBJ2-1; 7 bases align to TRBD2. Per germline, CDR1 SGHTA and CDR2 FQGNSA. The CDR3 sequence is 15 residues long. With V trimmed by 5 bases and J by 4 bases, 8 bases remained unmatched. CDR3 residues: CASSLSGGTYNEQFF. The CDR3, as DNA: TGTGCCAGCAGCCTATCGGGGGGTACTTACAATGAGCAGTTCTTC.

Only a few counts were recorded for this clone. V gene TRBV3-1 (or the pseudogene TRBV3-2) combines with J gene TRBJ1-4; maybe TRBD1 (6 bases). The length of the CDR3 is 15 residues. Germline V gives CDR1 LGHDT, CDR2 YNNKEL (reference sequence). V dropped 2 bases and J dropped 5 bases, with 12 bases sitting between them. CDR3 amino acids: CASSQRTVTNEKLFF. The CDR3, as DNA: TGTGCCAGCAGCCAACGGACAGTAACGAATGAAAAACTGTTTTTT.

This clone occurred a few times. The chain links TRBV7-9 to TRBJ1-5, with unresolved D. The CDR3 is made up of 16 amino acids. Deletions cut 4 bases from V and 5 bases from J, with 18 bases between. The germline V gene encodes CDR1 SEHNR and CDR2 FQNEAQ (reference sequence). The CDR3 region has the DNA TGTGCCAGCAGCTCCAGTAATAGCAGGAGGGATCAGCCCCAGCATTTT. Encoded protein: CASSSSNSRRDQPQHF.

This chain links TRBV4-1 with TRBJ1-2; possibly TRBD1 for D (5 bases). Trimming left V 0 bases short and J 4 bases short, with 15 bases between. CDR1 and CDR2 from the germline V gene are MGHRA and YSYEKL. The CDR3 spans 16 residues. The CDR3 DNA sequence: TGCGCCAGCAGCCAAGATTGGGGCGAGGAGGGCTATGGCTACACCTTC. As protein: CASSQDWGEEGYGYTF.

The genes are TRBV2 and TRBJ2-3, with D possibly TRBD1 on 6 matching bases. Deletions cut 10 bases from V and 0 bases from J, with 17 bases between. CDR3 length: 15 residues. In germline, CDR1 is SNHLY, CDR2 FYNNEI. CDR3 nucleotide sequence: TGTGCCAACAGAGCCAGGGGTCTTAGCACAGATACGCAGTATTTT. Encoded protein: CANRARGLSTDTQYF.

The V and J genes are TRBV7-2 and TRBJ1-4; the D is unclear. Germline V gene sequence: CDR1 SGHTA, CDR2 FQGNSA. This CDR3 comprises 16 residues. The ends were cut back, 5 bases at V and 0 bases at J, with 13 bases in the middle. The CDR3 nucleotides read TGTGCCAGCAGCCCCCGGGGTCCCGCAACTAATGAAAAACTGTTTTTT. Amino acid sequence: CASSPRGPATNEKLFF. The whole variable domain, remainder taken from reference TRBV7-2 and TRBJ1-4, is GAGVSQSPSNKVTEKGKDVELRCDPISGHTALYWYRQSLGQGLEFLIYFQGNSAPDKSGLPSDRFSAERTGGSVSTLTIQRTQQEDSAVYLCASSPRGPATNEKLFFGSGTQLSVL.

The chain employs TRBV5-1 and TRBJ2-1; TRBD1 aligns across 10 bases. The CDR3 covers 16 residues. J gave up 7 bases and V 2 bases, and 9 bases lay outside the gene matches. Germline loops: CDR1 SGHRS, CDR2 YFSETQ. CDR3 in amino acids: CASSFSRDRGWNEQFF. CDR3 nucleotides: TGCGCCAGCAGCTTTTCCCGGGACAGGGGATGGAATGAGCAGTTCTTC.

The CDR3 region is CASRTRGQETQYF. CDR3 nucleotides: TGTGCCAGCAGGACTAGGGGCCAAGAGACCCAGTACTTC. This sequence joins TRBV3-1 (or the pseudogene TRBV3-2) and TRBJ2-5; tentative D call: TRBD2 (6 bases). This CDR3 spans 13 amino acids. Germline V gene sequence: CDR1 LGHDT, CDR2 YNNKEL (reference sequence). V shed 6 bases and J shed 1 base, with 9 bases lying between them.

The rearrangement joins TRBV7-2 to TRBJ1-2; 10 bases are a match to TRBD1. With 4 bases clipped from V and 8 bases from J, the junction kept 7 bases outside the gene matches. Germline CDR1 is SGHTA and CDR2 is FQGNSA. CDR3 length equals 14 residues. This chain's CDR3 is CASSSSGTGAGYTF. CDR3 coding DNA: TGTGCCAGCAGCTCATCCGGGACAGGGGCCGGCTACACCTTC.

This chain joins TRBV9 and TRBJ2-1; 8 bases fit TRBD1. V lost 3 bases to trimming and J lost 0 bases; unmatched junction nucleotides: 8. Per the germline V gene, CDR1 is SGDLS and CDR2 is YYNGEE. The CDR3 is 17 amino acids. Written as DNA, the CDR3 is TGTGCCAGCAGCGACTCCAAGACAGGGGCCTCCTACAATGAGCAGTTCTTC. Its translation: CASSDSKTGASYNEQFF.

CDR3 DNA sequence: TGCGCCAGCAGCTTGAGTAGGGGAGGTTCTTGGACTCAGCCTAGCACAGATACGCAGTATTTT. It translates to CASSLSRGGSWTQPSTDTQYF. J is TRBJ2-3 and V is TRBV5-1; perhaps TRBD2 as D (6 bases). The V gene lost 1 base and the J gene lost 0 bases, with 27 bases spanning the gap. CDR1 is SGHRS, CDR2 YFSETQ, per germline. The CDR3 runs 21 residues.

The rearrangement joins TRBV5-8 to TRBJ2-5, with a tentative D call TRBD1 (6 bases). V was pared by 0 bases and J by 2 bases, with 11 bases between. The CDR3 spans 15 residues. Germline values: CDR1 SGHTS, CDR2 YDEGEE. The CDR3 spells CASSLGDITQETQYF. CDR3 bases: TGTGCCAGCAGCTTGGGGGACATAACACAAGAGACCCAGTACTTC.

The chain couples TRBV19 to TRBJ1-2; D might be TRBD1 (5 bases). This CDR3 spans 14 amino acids. V lost 3 bases to trimming and J lost 4 bases, with 12 bases between them. Germline values: CDR1 LNHDA, CDR2 SQIVND (reference sequence). The CDR3 DNA follows: TGTGCCAGTAGTATCAGGGATCCCTTCTATGGCTACACCTTC. As protein: CASSIRDPFYGYTF.

CDR3 sequence reads: CASSADRVEQYF. CDR3 coding DNA: TGTGCCAGCAGTGCCGACAGGGTTGAGCAGTACTTC. This rearrangement joins TRBV2 to TRBJ2-7; 7 bases map to TRBD1. With 4 bases clipped from V and 7 bases from J, the junction kept 4 bases outside the gene matches. CDR3 length: 12 amino acids. The germline CDR1 and CDR2 sequences are SNHLY and FYNNEI. Full variable domain (outside the CDR3, taken from reference TRBV2 and TRBJ2-7): EPEVTQTPSHQVTQMGQEVILRCVPISNHLYFYWYRQILGQKVEFLVSFYNNEISEKSEIFDDQFSVERPDGSNFTLKIRSTKLEDSAMYFCASSADRVEQYFGPGTRLTVT.

The chain combines TRBV28 with TRBJ1-1; D ambiguous. The CDR3 is made up of 10 amino acids. V lost 4 bases and J 8 bases, leaving 5 bases between the germline ends. In germline, CDR1 is MDHEN, CDR2 SYDVKM. The CDR3 protein is CASSSLEAFF. In DNA, the CDR3 is TGTGCCAGCAGTTCCCTAGAAGCTTTCTTT.